This T cell receptor beta chain was retrieved from a study of blood T cell repertoires in COVID-19. Study-wide background: The United States, Italy and Spain were the sources of the acute and convalescent COVID-19 samples. The analysed material was cDNA or gDNA that came from T cells, B-cell-depleted T cells, or PBMCs.

Per the authors' pipeline: Reference gene primer amplification in the assay estimated nucleated cell counts. Profiled with immunoSEQ multiplex PCR; TCRdb holds only in-frame clones, not every one. That table gives V, J and clone size, and the DNA gave D and trimming. The table shows tens of thousands of clones, with about 90% occurring only once. The CDR3 is 14 residues long. CDR1 is LNHNV and CDR2 is YYDKDF in the germline V gene (reference sequence). With 3 bases clipped from V and 5 bases from J, the junction kept 3 bases outside the gene matches. The source is a woman between 50 and 59 years old with active or convalescent COVID-19. What was sequenced was peripheral blood. The chain couples TRBV15 to TRBJ1-5; TRBD1 matches 8 bases. This CDR3 is CATSSRTGYQPQHF. The CDR3 DNA sequence: TGTGCCACCAGCAGCAGGACAGGGTATCAGCCCCAGCATTTT.